Each of the 17 T cell receptor beta chains below was sequenced from the same sample in a study of T cells in localized non-small cell lung cancer. Only in-frame clones appear in the TCRdb table, and some are missing; sequencing was by immunoSEQ multiplex PCR. The sample yields roughly 30,000 clones, roughly 84% seen once. Source: peripheral blood mononuclear cells, taken before any cancer treatment. The receptor source for this set is a man aged 40-75 years with stage III lung adenocarcinoma.

The rearrangement joins TRBV7-3 to TRBJ2-3; 7 bases match TRBD1. The CDR3 sequence is 14 residues long. Looked up from germline, CDR1 is SGHTA and CDR2 is FQGTGA. Unmatched junction bases numbered 4, after V lost 4 bases and J lost 3 bases. CDR3 loop: CASSSGQATDTQYF. The CDR3 coding sequence is TGTGCCAGCAGCTCCGGACAGGCGACAGATACGCAGTATTTT.

The V call is TRBV18, the J call TRBJ2-2; TRBD1 agrees at 9 bases. The germline gives CDR1 KGHSH, CDR2 LQKENI. CDR3 length: 17 residues. The junction had 5 bases not matched to a gene; V was cut back by 2 bases and J by 1 base. The CDR3: CASSPTGGELNTGELFF. CDR3 coding DNA: TGTGCCAGCTCACCAACAGGGGGCGAGCTGAACACCGGGGAGCTGTTTTTT.

The chain links TRBV19 to TRBJ1-3; D is perhaps TRBD1 (5 bases). Germline V gene sequence: CDR1 LNHDA, CDR2 SQIVND (reference sequence). This CDR3 is 17 amino acids long. Trimming took off 5 bases at V and 0 bases at J, with 17 bases between the two ends. The CDR3 coding sequence is TGTGCCAGTAGTCCGAGGACACGGACCTCCTCTGGAAACACCATATATTTT. Its protein product is CASSPRTRTSSGNTIYF.

This clone has just a few counts. The same CDR3 arises from other DNA sequences in this sample as well. The chain's CDR3 is CASSDSHSNQPQHF. The DNA for the CDR3 is TGTGCCAGCAGTGACAGTCATAGCAATCAGCCCCAGCATTTT. The V and J genes are TRBV2 and TRBJ1-5; D ambiguous. The V end lost 3 bases, the J end lost 0 bases, and 6 bases lay between the germline ends. CDR3 length equals 14 residues. CDR1 and CDR2 (germline): SNHLY, FYNNEI.

The rearrangement uses TRBV5-1 and TRBJ2-1; 11 nucleotides match TRBD2. J lost 7 bases, V lost 2 bases, and 5 bases had no gene match. The CDR3 runs 15 residues. CDR1 is SGHRS and CDR2 is YFSETQ in the germline V gene. Written as DNA, the CDR3 is TGCGCCAGCAGCTTTAGCGGGAGGGTTGGAAATGAGCAGTTCTTC. It specifies CASSFSGRVGNEQFF.

V and J are TRBV5-4 and TRBJ1-2, with D tentatively TRBD1 (5 bases). This CDR3 has 15 residues. The germline CDR1 and CDR2 sequences are SGHNT and YYREEE (reference sequence). Trimming removed 0 bases from V and 5 bases from J, with 14 bases in between. The CDR3 here is CASSLGWQGLYGYTF. DNA of the CDR3: TGTGCCAGCAGCTTGGGGTGGCAGGGCCTATATGGCTACACCTTC.

The J gene is TRBJ2-2, the V gene TRBV6-5; tentatively, D is TRBD2 (5 bases). CDR1 and CDR2 from the germline V gene are MNHEY and SVGAGI. The ends were cut back, 8 bases at V and 6 bases at J, with 16 bases in the middle. The length of the CDR3 is 14 residues. CDR3 in amino acids: CASRFTVGAGELFF. The CDR3, as DNA: TGTGCCAGCCGTTTCACGGTGGGAGCCGGGGAGCTGTTTTTT.

Comment on this clone: Relative to the germline gene, one junction end is altered; a read error may explain this. V is TRBV10-1 and J is TRBJ1-2, with no clear D. Germline CDR1 is WNHNN and CDR2 is SYGVQD (reference sequence). This CDR3 spans 15 amino acids. CDR3: CASSITKRSRKTYGF. CDR3 nucleotides: TGCGCCAGCAGTATCACTAAAAGATCGCGAAAGACCTATGGCTTC.

This chain joins TRBV28 and TRBJ2-2; 10 positions match TRBD1. V gave up 8 bases and J gave up 3 bases; unmatched junction bases: 6. The CDR3 sequence is 15 residues long. Germline CDR1 is MDHEN and CDR2 is SYDVKM. The CDR3 sequence is CASERTGGYTGELFF. CDR3 DNA: TGTGCCAGCGAAAGGACAGGGGGATACACCGGGGAGCTGTTTTTT.

The gene calls are TRBV5-4 and TRBJ2-3; 9 bases fit TRBD2. V shed 7 bases, J shed 2 bases, and the junction held 8 bases outside the gene matches. Per germline, CDR1 SGHNT and CDR2 YYREEE (reference sequence). This CDR3 is 15 amino acids long. The CDR3: CASGSGGQSTDTQYF. The CDR3 region has the DNA TGTGCCAGCGGAAGCGGGGGGCAGTCCACAGATACGCAGTATTTT.

The V gene is TRBV28, the J gene TRBJ1-4; no clear D. V was shortened by 7 bases and J by 4 bases, with 13 bases between the two germline ends. CDR1 is MDHEN, CDR2 SYDVKM, per germline. The CDR3 has 14 amino acids. The CDR3, as DNA: TGTGCCAGCAAAGGCCAGCCGTTTAATGAAAAACTGTTTTTT. Translated: CASKGQPFNEKLFF.

The chain links TRBV27 to TRBJ2-2; D gene ambiguous. The CDR3 totals 13 residues. Germline values: CDR1 MNHEY, CDR2 SMNVEV (reference sequence). V gave up 1 base and J gave up 4 bases, with 4 bases separating them. CDR3 sequence: CASSLWITGELFF. The CDR3, as DNA: TGTGCCAGCAGTTTATGGATCACCGGGGAGCTGTTTTTT.

The chain recombines TRBV18 with TRBJ2-1; D call uncertain. The ends were cut back, 10 bases at V and 5 bases at J, with 12 bases in the middle. This CDR3 comprises 12 residues. Germline values: CDR1 KGHSH, CDR2 LQKENI. Here the CDR3 DNA reads TGTGCCACCAATGAGGCCAACAATGAGCAGTTCTTC. It is translated as CATNEANNEQFF.

This clone occurred once. The rearrangement uses TRBV15 and TRBJ2-3, with D possibly matching TRBD1 (5 bases). CDR3 length equals 13 residues. Germline V gene sequence: CDR1 LNHNV, CDR2 YYDKDF (reference sequence). The germline V and J ends were trimmed by 7 bases and 1 base, with 9 bases remaining between them. The CDR3 coding sequence is TGTGCCACCAAAGGGGATGGCACAGATACGCAGTATTTT. Its protein is CATKGDGTDTQYF.

V and J are TRBV6-1 and TRBJ2-5; D is undetermined. Per germline, CDR1 MNHNS and CDR2 SASEGT. The CDR3 length is 14 residues. Trimming shortened V by 8 bases and J by 1 base, and 14 bases separated the two germline ends. The CDR3: CASGTDGLQETQYF. CDR3 bases: TGTGCCAGCGGCACGGACGGCCTCCAAGAGACCCAGTACTTC.

This clone was seen just once. CDR3 coding DNA: TGTGCCAGCAGCGCGAGACTAGCGGGGGAACTTGGGACAGATACGCAGTATTTT. The encoded protein is CASSARLAGELGTDTQYF. The chain joins TRBV9 to TRBJ2-3; 12 bases agree with TRBD2. V gave up 3 bases and J gave up 3 bases; unmatched junction bases: 11. Germline V lookup: CDR1 SGDLS, CDR2 YYNGEE. The CDR3 is 18 amino acids.

The CDR3 DNA is TGTGCCAGCAGCTTACAGTGGTTTGGGGGCGGTGAAAAACTGTTTTTT. It yields the protein CASSLQWFGGGEKLFF. This chain links TRBV7-8 with TRBJ1-4; weak D call: TRBD1 (6 bases). The CDR3 covers 16 residues. The V gene's germline CDR1 is SGHVS and CDR2 FQNEAQ. V was cut by 2 bases and J by 7 bases, with 17 bases left in between.